The 18 T cell receptor beta chains given below trace back to one sample, sequenced in a study of post-analysis software for immune sequencing data. Study findings and constraints: Patients used a few TRBV segments, including TRBV5-6, TRBV5-1 and TRBV20-1, more often than controls.

These receptors' antigens are unknown. The library was made from cDNA and included unique molecular identifiers. Via MiXCR, TCRdb re-called the PCR reads, giving one row per CDR3 protein. The table lists 700,000 to 800,000 distinct CDR3 sequences, 30% of them singletons. The sequencing input was blood. The receptors were gathered from a girl between 10 and 17 years old with multiple sclerosis.

This clonotype was detected a few times. V is TRBV11-2 and J is TRBJ1-4, with D maybe TRBD1 (5 bases). V lost 7 bases and J 8 bases, leaving 17 bases between the germline ends. CDR3 size: 14 residues. Germline CDR1 reads SGHAT; CDR2 reads FQNNGV. The CDR3 bases are TGTGCCAGCACCCTCCACGGGGGACGGGAAAAACTGTTTTTT. Its translation is CASTLHGGREKLFF.

This clonotype was observed a few times. The CDR3, as DNA: TGTGCCATCGGGTCTAGCGGGGGGACAGATACGCAGTATTTT. Amino acid sequence: CAIGSSGGTDTQYF. This sequence joins TRBV10-3 and TRBJ2-3; 11 bases map to TRBD2. Germline CDR1 ENHRY, CDR2 SYGVKD. The CDR3 covers 14 residues. V lost 8 bases, J lost 3 bases, and 4 bases stayed unmatched.

The CDR3 DNA is TGTGCCACCAGCAGAGATGGAGGTAGCGGTTACACAGATACGCAGTATTTT. It encodes CATSRDGGSGYTDTQYF. This chain connects TRBV15 to TRBJ2-3; a weak D match, TRBD2 (6 bases). CDR1 is LNHNV, CDR2 YYDKDF, per germline (reference sequence). V lost 0 bases to trimming and J lost 2 bases, with 15 bases between them. The CDR3 is 17 amino acids.

Only a few counts were recorded for this clonotype. The V call is TRBV12-3 or TRBV12-4, the J call TRBJ1-2; a weak D match, TRBD1 (5 bases). Trimming took 7 bases from V and 8 from J, leaving 14 bases between them. This CDR3 spans 12 amino acids. Here the CDR3 reads CASTETQGGYTF. The CDR3 nucleotides read TGTGCCAGCACCGAGACTCAGGGCGGCTACACCTTC.

A few counts support this clonotype. This sequence joins TRBV15 and TRBJ2-7; 11 bases are shared with TRBD1. The germline gives CDR1 LNHNV, CDR2 YYDKDF (reference sequence). There are 14 residues in the CDR3. Losses at the gene ends were 5 bases for V and 6 bases for J; bases not matched to a gene: 6. Written as DNA, the CDR3 is TGTGCCACCAGCTCCCGGACAGGGGGCGTCGAGCAGTACTTC. It encodes CATSSRTGGVEQYF.

This clonotype was detected only a few times. The chain combines TRBV11-1 with TRBJ1-1, with 10 positions matching TRBD1. The J segment lost 6 bases and the V segment lost 2 bases, leaving 3 bases of the junction unmatched. Germline V gene lookup returns CDR1 SGHAT and CDR2 FQDESV (reference sequence). CDR3 length equals 14 residues. The DNA of the CDR3 is TGTGCCAGCAGCTTATGGGACAGGGGACCTGAAGCTTTCTTT. It translates to CASSLWDRGPEAFF. Using reference TRBV11-1 and TRBJ1-1 for the parts outside the CDR3, the full variable domain is EAEVAQSPRYKITEKSQAVAFWCDPISGHATLYWYRQILGQGPELLVQFQDESVVDDSQLPKDRFSAERLKGVDSTLKIQPAELGDSAMYLCASSLWDRGPEAFFGQGTRLTVV.

In its sample, this clonotype was seen once. The chain is built from TRBV28 and TRBJ2-3; D is undetermined. CDR1 is MDHEN, CDR2 SYDVKM, per germline. The CDR3 covers 16 residues. The germline V and J ends were trimmed by 1 base and 2 bases, with 13 bases remaining between them. The CDR3 sequence is CASSLFFRQSTDTQYF. In nucleotides, the CDR3 is TGTGCCAGCAGTTTATTCTTCAGGCAGTCCACAGATACGCAGTATTTT. The variable domain in full, completed from reference TRBV28 and TRBJ2-3, reads DVKVTQSSRYLVKRTGEKVFLECVQDMDHENMFWYRQDPGLGLRLIYFSYDVKMKEKGDIPEGYSVSREKKERFSLILESASTNQTSMYLCASSLFFRQSTDTQYFGPGTRLTVL.

The chain joins TRBV20-1 to TRBJ2-1, with 7 nucleotides matching TRBD2. The junction had 7 bases not matched to a gene; V was cut back by 0 bases and J by 2 bases. Germline assignment: CDR1 DFQATT and CDR2 SNEGSKA (reference sequence). The CDR3 is 16 residues long. Here the CDR3 reads CSARDWAGETYNEQFF. CDR3 coding DNA: TGCAGTGCTAGAGATTGGGCGGGAGAGACCTACAATGAGCAGTTCTTC.

This chain joins TRBV29-1 and TRBJ1-2; D may be TRBD1 (5 bases). CDR1 is SQVTM, CDR2 ANQGSEA, per germline. This CDR3 spans 12 amino acids. The V end was cut by 7 bases, the J end by 12 bases, with 21 bases between. In DNA form, the CDR3 reads TGCAGCGCTACGCCCTTGGGGGGAGCGAACACCTTC. It is translated as CSATPLGGANTF.

This chain connects TRBV5-1 to TRBJ1-5, with a tentative D call TRBD1 (5 bases). Germline CDR1 reads SGHRS; CDR2 reads YFSETQ. V dropped 5 bases and J dropped 2 bases, with 17 bases sitting between them. CDR3 length: 16 amino acids. In DNA form, the CDR3 reads TGCGCCAGCAGACCGGGGGGAGGGATGGGCAATCAGCCCCAGCATTTT. Translated: CASRPGGGMGNQPQHF. Full variable domain (outside the CDR3, taken from reference TRBV5-1 and TRBJ1-5): KAGVTQTPRYLIKTRGQQVTLSCSPISGHRSVSWYQQTPGQGLQFLFEYFSETQRNKGNFPGRFSGRQFSNSRSEMNVSTLELGDSALYLCASRPGGGMGNQPQHFGDGTRLSIL.

On this clonotype itself: The junction and the germline gene differ at one end; a read error may be behind it. This chain connects TRBV4-3 to TRBJ2-1; TRBD1 or TRBD2 may be the D gene (5 bases each). The CDR3 totals 14 residues. Germline V gene data show CDR1 as LGHNA and CDR2 as YSLEER. CDR3 sequence reads: CASSQESGDPEQCF. Here the CDR3 DNA reads TGCGCCAGCAGCCAAGAATCCGGGGACCCTGAGCAGTGCTTC.

The CDR3 sequence: CASSFWTGNMNTEAFF. DNA for the CDR3: TGTGCCAGCAGTTTCTGGACAGGGAACATGAACACTGAAGCTTTCTTT. The gene calls are TRBV28 and TRBJ1-1, with TRBD1 identical over 8 bases. The CDR3 consists of 16 residues. The V and J ends lost 3 bases and 0 bases, in that order; junction bases with no gene match: 6. Germline CDR1 is MDHEN and CDR2 is SYDVKM. The full variable domain, in which reference TRBV28 and TRBJ1-1 provide the parts outside the CDR3, is DVKVTQSSRYLVKRTGEKVFLECVQDMDHENMFWYRQDPGLGLRLIYFSYDVKMKEKGDIPEGYSVSREKKERFSLILESASTNQTSMYLCASSFWTGNMNTEAFFGQGTRLTVV.

V usage is TRBV3-1 and J usage is TRBJ2-6; 10 bases agree with TRBD1. The CDR3 consists of 16 residues. Germline values: CDR1 LGHDT, CDR2 YNNKEL (reference sequence). J lost 11 bases, V lost 4 bases, and 11 bases had no gene match. In DNA form, the CDR3 reads TGTGCCAGCAGCCCTGGGGGGACAGGGGCCTTCGACGTCCTGACTTTC. Its translation is CASSPGGTGAFDVLTF.

With respect to this clonotype: A much larger clone lies a single base off, so this may be a read error. V is TRBV10-3 and J is TRBJ1-2; the D gene is possibly TRBD1 (5 bases). The CDR3 runs 13 residues. The germline V gene has CDR1 ENHRY and CDR2 SYGVKD. CDR3 DNA sequence: TGTGCCATCACCCGGGACGGACCCTATGGCTGCACCTTC. This translates into CAITRDGPYGCTF.

In its sample, this clonotype was seen a few times. The rearrangement joins TRBV27 to TRBJ1-5; D is uncertain. The CDR3 spans 15 residues. V lost 1 base and J lost 0, with 7 bases in between. Germline CDR1 is MNHEY and CDR2 is SMNVEV (reference sequence). The CDR3 DNA reads TGTGCCAGCAGTTTATTCCTTGATAGCAATCAGCCCCAGCATTTT. This encodes CASSLFLDSNQPQHF.

The rearrangement joins TRBV28 to TRBJ2-7, with 10 bases fitting TRBD1. Germline trimming cut 7 bases from V and 3 bases from J; bases unmatched to any gene: 6. Germline-derived CDR1 and CDR2 are MDHEN and SYDVKM. This CDR3 region has 14 residues. CDR3 coding DNA: TGTGCCAGCACCCTGGGGGACAGGGGCTACGAGCAGTACTTC. Protein product: CASTLGDRGYEQYF.

The V and J genes are TRBV27 and TRBJ2-3, with 9 bases identical to TRBD1. V gave up 6 bases and J gave up 3 bases; unmatched junction bases: 7. Germline CDR1 reads MNHEY; CDR2 reads SMNVEV (reference sequence). The CDR3 spans 15 residues. In DNA, the CDR3 is TGTGCCAGCAGGGCCGAGACAGGGGGGACAGATACGCAGTATTTT. It specifies CASRAETGGTDTQYF.

V is TRBV19 and J is TRBJ2-1; no clear D. The CDR3 totals 15 residues. CDR1 and CDR2 (germline): LNHDA, SQIVND (reference sequence). V gave up 5 bases and J gave up 0 bases, with 11 bases separating them. The CDR3 DNA follows: TGTGCCAGTAGTGTAATAAGCCGCTCCTACAATGAGCAGTTCTTC. This encodes CASSVISRSYNEQFF.